The rows below give T cell receptor beta chains drawn from one sample of a study of post-analysis software for immune sequencing data. TCRdb redid the calling of the PCR reads with MiXCR, one entry per CDR3 protein. Of 350,000 to 500,000 distinct CDR3 sequences in the sample, more than 30% were seen once. Sequenced sample: blood. The receptors stem from a girl aged 2-10 years with multiple sclerosis. Both conserved end residues are part of each CDR3.

V	CDR3
TRBV5-1	CASRPTGTGPNSPLHF
TRBV7-3	CASSSGLAGGEQYF
TRBV6-2/TRBV6-3	CASSYSINLEGSPVRGDDEQFF
TRBV7-6	CASSLARWQGDTQYF
TRBV5-1	CASSTGQGYYNEKLFF
TRBV11-2	CASSLDLGGGYNEQFF
TRBV15	CATSTETSGTYEQFF
TRBV7-9	CASSLGSREQYF
TRBV7-9	CASSLTRFQYNEQFF
TRBV20-1	CSARSIGQGGTDTQYF
TRBV2	CASANSGVPQETQYF
TRBV4-1	CASSLSMGSREQYF
TRBV5-1	CASSQGTGRSNEQFF
TRBV29-1	CSVDTTSSYGYTF
TRBV5-1	CASSGTGVPYEQYF
TRBV7-9	CASSSRGSSTEAFF
TRBV7-9	CASSRTNSADEQYF
TRBV20-1	CSTSSTSGSTEQYF
TRBV3-1	CASSQDLDGNEKLFF
TRBV5-1	CASSLGLGSHNEQFF
TRBV7-3	CASSLSGSGFETQYF
TRBV13	CASSFYRGTSLPYEQYF
TRBV27	CASSLGQGEPYNEQFF
TRBV27	CASSQGGSNEQFF
TRBV4-1	CASSQGAARALSNEQFF
TRBV13	CASSIGDRGLSPLHF
TRBV4-3	CASSQDLWVAYGYTF
TRBV12-3/TRBV12-4	CASEDRGGGYGYTF
TRBV20-1	CSAPSQGPYNEQFF
TRBV29-1	CSVPPIPITSGRAVLPANGEYF
TRBV28	CASSLGSIVGAFF
TRBV12-2	CASRLGGRGHEQFF
TRBV29-1	CSVLGGVETQYF
TRBV7-9	CASSLTLAASTDTQYF
TRBV29-1	CSVARLTRANYGYTF
TRBV6-6	CASSKNEQFF
TRBV5-1	CASSSPGGGETQYF
TRBV7-9	CASSPVIGGVYEQYF
TRBV5-1	CASRRAGVHEQYF
TRBV7-3	CASSPDRDRDEQYF
TRBV7-2	CASSLVGLAGTQYF
TRBV10-3	CAISERRDSMNTEAFF
TRBV29-1	CSVKGWGTDTQYF
TRBV29-1	CSVWSSGGYNEQFF
TRBV28	CASTTPANRVENTEAFF
TRBV12-3/TRBV12-4	CASSQRQGPLNEQFF
TRBV9	CASSVGQAQNNYGYTF
TRBV2	CASTKGGGAYNEQYF
TRBV7-3	CASSLFPGLYEQYF
TRBV7-7	CASSLGDRNTQYF
TRBV12-5	CASGLTITQIKQETQYF
TRBV7-9	CASSSARGRRTSGYEQYF
TRBV12-3/TRBV12-4	CASSPTTGGNTEAFF
TRBV20-1	CSACNTEGQGVWQETQYF
TRBV29-1	CSVGEIHEQFF
TRBV6-7	CASSYSACRASLLSNQPQHF
TRBV18	CASSPQTVNVGYTF
TRBV6-5	CASSYSKAYEQFF
TRBV7-2	CASSLVRGNKQFF